This T cell receptor (beta chain) originates from a study of T cells in Graves' hyperthyroidism and ophthalmopathy. The ends were cut back, 6 bases at V and 2 bases at J, with 14 bases in the middle. The CDR3 spans 14 residues. Germline CDR1 reads MNHEY; CDR2 reads SVGAGI. TCR beta CDR3 sequences were amplified from RNA transcripts. The HTBI primer set was used in a first-round RT-PCR of the TCR CDR3. TCRdb reprocessed the multiplex PCR reads with MiXCR, giving one entry per CDR3 protein. Found here are a few hundred thousand distinct CDR3 sequences, approximately 13% of them singletons; the top ten hold 5% to 6.5%.

The chain employs TRBV6-5 and TRBJ2-7; possible D gene TRBD1, 6 bases. Specimen: blood. This TCR derives from a woman aged 18-30 years with Graves' hyperthyroidism. The CDR3 loop is CASRRTATTYEQYF. CDR3 DNA: TGTGCCAGCAGAAGGACAGCCACGACCTACGAGCAGTACTTC.